The 9 T cell receptor beta chains presented below share a single source sample, sequenced in a study of T cells in Graves' hyperthyroidism and ophthalmopathy. TCR beta CDR3 regions were amplified from RNA transcripts. HTBI primers were used for first-round RT-PCR of the TCR CDR3. From the multiplex PCR reads, TCRdb called clonotypes with MiXCR, one entry per CDR3 protein. The repertoire holds around 450,000 distinct CDR3 sequences, with 15% to 19% as singletons. Specimen: blood. The receptor source for this set is a woman aged 18-29 years with Graves' hyperthyroidism.

The table lists this clonotype with many counts. The chain has TRBV12-3 or TRBV12-4 and TRBJ2-1; 15 bases are shared with TRBD2. The CDR3 runs to 17 residues. J lost 3 bases, V lost 3 bases, and 3 bases had no gene match. The CDR3 sequence is CASSLEGLAGGYNEQFF. The DNA of the CDR3 is TGTGCCAGCAGTTTGGAGGGACTAGCGGGGGGCTACAATGAGCAGTTCTTC.

Ten or more counts support this clonotype. This chain connects TRBV20-1 to TRBJ2-1; D is ambiguous. Trimming took off 1 base at V and 8 bases at J, with 18 bases between the two ends. The CDR3 totals 15 residues. CDR1 and CDR2 (germline): DFQATT, SNEGSKA (reference sequence). CDR3 protein: CSARGILEASHEQFF. The CDR3 DNA follows: TGCAGTGCTAGAGGAATCTTGGAAGCGAGCCATGAGCAGTTCTTC.

This clonotype was counted a few times. The rearrangement links TRBV6-1 to TRBJ2-3; D may be TRBD1 or TRBD2 (5 bases each). Germline lookup yields CDR1 MNHNS and CDR2 SASEGT. V lost 6 bases and J 6 bases, leaving 16 bases between the germline ends. This CDR3 region has 14 residues. The CDR3, as DNA: TGTGCCAGCAGCCCCGGGATGGGGCTGGATACGCAGTATTTT. Protein sequence: CASSPGMGLDTQYF.

The chain links TRBV12-3 or TRBV12-4 to TRBJ1-1; D is perhaps TRBD1 (6 bases). CDR3 length: 14 residues. V was pared by 5 bases and J by 0 bases, with 10 bases between. The CDR3 is CASSGDTMNTEAFF. The DNA for the CDR3 is TGTGCCAGCAGTGGGGACACGATGAACACTGAAGCTTTCTTT.

In its sample, this clonotype was seen many times. CDR3 nucleotide sequence: TGTGCCAGCAGTTTAGCCAGGGGGTACTATGGCTACACCTTC. Its protein is CASSLARGYYGYTF. The rearrangement uses TRBV12-3 or TRBV12-4 and TRBJ1-2, with TRBD1 identical over 7 bases. V shed 0 bases and J 3 bases; nucleotides not matched to a gene: 1. This CDR3 has 14 residues.

This clonotype has just a few counts. In nucleotides, the CDR3 is TGTGCCAGCAGTGAGGGACTAGCGGGAGGACAATACAATGAGCAGTTCTTC. Encoded protein: CASSEGLAGGQYNEQFF. The rearrangement joins TRBV2 to TRBJ2-1; 15 nucleotides match TRBD2. The V gene's germline CDR1 is SNHLY and CDR2 FYNNEI. This CDR3 comprises 17 residues. V dropped 3 bases and J dropped 4; count of bases not matched to a gene: 4.

This clonotype appeared many times. At one of its ends the junction is not consistent with the germline gene, which may arise from a read error. V is TRBV28 and J is TRBJ1-2, with D uncertain. CDR1 and CDR2 (germline): MDHEN, SYDVKM. This CDR3 contains 11 residues. In nucleotides, the CDR3 is TGTGCCAGCACTTTAGCCGGGGGCTACACCTTC. This translates into CASTLAGGYTF.

This clonotype was recorded at least ten times. The chain has TRBV27 and TRBJ1-4; D is ambiguous. The CDR3 runs to 13 residues. Germline CDR1 reads MNHEY; CDR2 reads SMNVEV (reference sequence). The V end lost 8 bases, the J end lost 7 bases, and 14 bases lay between the germline ends. The CDR3 loop is CASGVIGGEKLFF. CDR3 DNA sequence: TGTGCCAGCGGGGTTATTGGTGGTGAAAAACTGTTTTTT.

The V and J genes are TRBV5-1 and TRBJ2-1; 7 positions agree with TRBD2. V shed 7 bases, J shed 8 bases, and the junction held 15 bases outside the gene matches. This CDR3 spans 15 amino acids. Germline CDR1 and CDR2: SGHRS and YFSETQ. CDR3 nucleotides: TGCGCCAGCTCCCCCAGGGCGGGGGAAGGAGATGAGCAGTTCTTC. Encoded protein: CASSPRAGEGDEQFF.